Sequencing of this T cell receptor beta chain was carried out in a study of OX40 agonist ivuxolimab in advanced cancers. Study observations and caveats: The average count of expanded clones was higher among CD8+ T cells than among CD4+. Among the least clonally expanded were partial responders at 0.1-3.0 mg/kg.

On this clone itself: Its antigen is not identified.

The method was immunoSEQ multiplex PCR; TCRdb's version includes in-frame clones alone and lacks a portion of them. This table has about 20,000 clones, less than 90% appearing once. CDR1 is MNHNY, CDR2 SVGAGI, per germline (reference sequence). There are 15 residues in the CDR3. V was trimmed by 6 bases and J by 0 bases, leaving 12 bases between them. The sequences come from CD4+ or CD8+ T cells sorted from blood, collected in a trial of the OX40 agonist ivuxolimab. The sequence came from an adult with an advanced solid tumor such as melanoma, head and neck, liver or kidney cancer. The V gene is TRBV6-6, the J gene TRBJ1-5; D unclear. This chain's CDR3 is CASSHRRDSNQPQHF. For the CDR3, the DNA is TGTGCCAGCAGCCATAGGAGGGATAGCAATCAGCCCCAGCATTTT.